This T cell receptor (beta chain) is drawn from a study of cytomegalovirus exposure and HLA in healthy donors. Study outcomes and limitations: Analysis was performed later, and it showed HLA-associated TCR beta chains to be more clonally expanded than equally common others. TCR beta chains numbering 164 were designated cytomegalovirus-associated. Rare sequences made up most TCRs, while some public TCRs were found in many donors.

Concerning this clone: Its antigen is still unknown.

The CDR3 has 15 amino acids. V lost 1 base, J lost 5 bases, and 15 bases lay in between. CDR1 SGHNT and CDR2 YYREEE come from the germline V gene (reference sequence). With 60 Vbeta and 13 Jbeta primers, the PCR was carried out. Sequenced by immunoSEQ multiplex PCR; TCRdb stores in-frame clones only, minus some. Of some 250,000 clones in the sample, 82% are singletons; the top ten hold 5.4%. The chain joins TRBV5-4 to TRBJ2-5; a possible D gene is TRBD1 (6 bases). This clonotype originated in a woman aged 40 to 55 in good health and CMV-seropositive. Sample: PBMCs. DNA for the CDR3: TGTGCCAGCAGCTTGAAGGACAGAAGGATGGAGACCCAGTACTTC. Its protein product is CASSLKDRRMETQYF.